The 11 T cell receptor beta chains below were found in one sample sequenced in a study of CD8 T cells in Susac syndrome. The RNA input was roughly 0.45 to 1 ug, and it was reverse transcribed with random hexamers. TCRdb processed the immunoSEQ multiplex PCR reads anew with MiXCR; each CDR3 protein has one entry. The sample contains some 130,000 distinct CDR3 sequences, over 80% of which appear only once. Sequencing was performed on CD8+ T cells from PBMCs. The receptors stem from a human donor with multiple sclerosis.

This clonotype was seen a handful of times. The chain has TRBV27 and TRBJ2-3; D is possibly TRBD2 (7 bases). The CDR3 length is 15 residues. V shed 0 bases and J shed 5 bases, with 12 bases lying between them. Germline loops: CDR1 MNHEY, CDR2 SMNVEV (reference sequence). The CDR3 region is CASSLSGGPLDTQYF. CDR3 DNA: TGTGCCAGCAGTTTATCGGGGGGGCCCTTAGATACGCAGTATTTT.

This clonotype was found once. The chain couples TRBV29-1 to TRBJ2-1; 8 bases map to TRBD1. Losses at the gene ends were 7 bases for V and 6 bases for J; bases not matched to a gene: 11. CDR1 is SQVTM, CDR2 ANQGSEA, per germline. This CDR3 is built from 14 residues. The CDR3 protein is CSASGQGAPNEQFF. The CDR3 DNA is TGCAGCGCCAGTGGGCAGGGGGCCCCCAATGAGCAGTTCTTC.

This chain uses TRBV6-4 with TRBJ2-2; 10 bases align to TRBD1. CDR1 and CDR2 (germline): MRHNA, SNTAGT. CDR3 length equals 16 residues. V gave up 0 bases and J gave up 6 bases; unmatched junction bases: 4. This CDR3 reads CASSDSRQGAAGELFF. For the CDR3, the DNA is TGTGCCAGCAGTGACTCGAGACAGGGGGCAGCCGGGGAGCTGTTTTTT.

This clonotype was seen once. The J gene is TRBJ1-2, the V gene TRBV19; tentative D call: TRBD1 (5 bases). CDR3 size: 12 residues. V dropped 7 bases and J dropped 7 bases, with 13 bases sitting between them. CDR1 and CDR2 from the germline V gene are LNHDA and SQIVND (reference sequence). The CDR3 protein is CASTDSRIGYTF. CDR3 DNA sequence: TGTGCCAGTACTGACAGTCGAATTGGCTACACCTTC. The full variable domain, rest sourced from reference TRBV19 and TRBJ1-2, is DGGITQSPKYLFRKEGQNVTLSCEQNLNHDAMYWYRQDPGQGLRLIYYSQIVNDFQKGDIAEGYSVSREKKESFPLTVTSAQKNPTAFYLCASTDSRIGYTFGSGTRLTVV.

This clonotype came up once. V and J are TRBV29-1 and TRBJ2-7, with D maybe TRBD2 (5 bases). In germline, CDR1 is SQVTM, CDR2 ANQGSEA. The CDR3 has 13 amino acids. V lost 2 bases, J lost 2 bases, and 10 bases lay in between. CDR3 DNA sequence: TGCAGCGTTGAATCGGGATATACCTACGAGCAGTACTTC. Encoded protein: CSVESGYTYEQYF.

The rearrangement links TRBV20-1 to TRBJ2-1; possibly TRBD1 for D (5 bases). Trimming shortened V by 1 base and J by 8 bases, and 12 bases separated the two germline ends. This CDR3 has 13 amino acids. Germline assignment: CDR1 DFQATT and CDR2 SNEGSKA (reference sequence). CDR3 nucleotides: TGCAGTGCTAGAGGAGCAGGGTTGTATGAGCAGTTCTTC. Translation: CSARGAGLYEQFF.

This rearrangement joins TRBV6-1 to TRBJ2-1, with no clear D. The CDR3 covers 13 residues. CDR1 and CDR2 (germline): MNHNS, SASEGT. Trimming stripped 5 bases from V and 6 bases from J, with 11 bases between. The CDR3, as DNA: TGTGCCAGCAGTCTCTCCCCCCGCAATGAGCAGTTCTTC. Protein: CASSLSPRNEQFF.

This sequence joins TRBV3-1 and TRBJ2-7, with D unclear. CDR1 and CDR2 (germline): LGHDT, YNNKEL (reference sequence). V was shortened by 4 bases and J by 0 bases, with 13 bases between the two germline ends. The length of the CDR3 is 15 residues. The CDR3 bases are TGTGCCAGCAGCCCCTTGTGGGGTTCCTCCTACGAGCAGTACTTC. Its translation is CASSPLWGSSYEQYF.

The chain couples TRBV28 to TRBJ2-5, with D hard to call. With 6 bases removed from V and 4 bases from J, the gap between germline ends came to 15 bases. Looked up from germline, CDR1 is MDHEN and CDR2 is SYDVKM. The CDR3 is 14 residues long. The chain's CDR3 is CASSHHHDPETQYF. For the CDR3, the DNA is TGTGCCAGCAGCCACCATCATGATCCAGAGACCCAGTACTTC.

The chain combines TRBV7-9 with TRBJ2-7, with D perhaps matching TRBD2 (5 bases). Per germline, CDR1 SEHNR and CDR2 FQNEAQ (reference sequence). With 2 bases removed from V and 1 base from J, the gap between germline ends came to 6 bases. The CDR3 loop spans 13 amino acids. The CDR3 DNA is TGTGCCAGCAGCTTACGGGGATCCTACGAGCAGTACGTC. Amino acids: CASSLRGSYEQYV.

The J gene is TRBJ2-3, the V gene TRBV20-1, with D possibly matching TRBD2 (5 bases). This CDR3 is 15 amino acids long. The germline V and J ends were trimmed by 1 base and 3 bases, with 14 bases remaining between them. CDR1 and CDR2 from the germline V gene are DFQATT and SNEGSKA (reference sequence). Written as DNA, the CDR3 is TGCAGTGCTAGAGTATCAGAGGGCTGGACAGATACGCAGTATTTT. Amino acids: CSARVSEGWTDTQYF.